This TCR beta chain was recorded in a study of T-cell memory formation after mild COVID-19. From germline, CDR1 is KGHDR and CDR2 SFDVKD. Germline trimming cut 4 bases from V and 4 bases from J; bases unmatched to any gene: 11. The CDR3 is 16 residues long. In TCRdb, the 5' RACE reads were re-called with MiXCR into one record per CDR3 protein. The data hold 400,000 or so distinct CDR3 sequences, with 15% to 25% observed a single time. Sequenced material: PBMCs or a T cell subset sorted from them (not recorded which). The TCR comes from an adult woman who had mild COVID-19 (a few samples of this study predate the infection). Cell type and time point are not known. V and J are TRBV24-1 and TRBJ2-5; TRBD1 agrees at 7 bases. The CDR3 nucleotides are TGTGCCACCAGTGAGGGCCAGGGGGTTTCGCGAGAGACCCAGTACTTC. It encodes CATSEGQGVSRETQYF.